These 17 T cell receptor beta chains came from one sample sequenced in a study of control samples from healthy donors and cancer patients. The protocol was immunoSEQ multiplex PCR, while the TCRdb copy is restricted to in-frame clones and leaves out a portion. The sample includes roughly 64,000 clones, 90% of them seen just once. The sample was PBMCs. The receptors stem from a woman aged 45-65 years with colorectal cancer.

This clone has just a few counts. The chain recombines TRBV29-1 with TRBJ2-5, with D possibly matching TRBD1 (5 bases). Germline CDR1 reads SQVTM; CDR2 reads ANQGSEA. Trimming removed 6 bases from V and 5 bases from J, with 22 bases in between. The CDR3 runs to 15 residues. The CDR3 DNA reads TGCAGCGTCGGCGAACACGACAGACCAGGGGAGACCCAGTACTTC. Protein: CSVGEHDRPGETQYF.

The chain employs TRBV3-1 (or the pseudogene TRBV3-2) and TRBJ2-7, with D tentatively TRBD1 (6 bases). CDR1 and CDR2 (germline): LGHDT, YNNKEL (reference sequence). The length of the CDR3 is 13 residues. The V gene lost 0 bases and the J gene lost 6 bases, with 9 bases spanning the gap. CDR3 DNA: TGTGCCAGCAGCCAAGAGGGGGCAATCGAGCAGTACTTC. It translates to CASSQEGAIEQYF.

The genes are TRBV6-5 and TRBJ2-2; the D gene is possibly TRBD2 (6 bases). The CDR3 loop spans 13 amino acids. V was pared by 6 bases and J by 7 bases, with 12 bases between. The germline CDR1 and CDR2 sequences are MNHEY and SVGAGI. The CDR3 here is CASSPLGGGELFF. The CDR3 DNA reads TGTGCCAGCAGCCCCCTCGGGGGCGGGGAGCTGTTTTTT.

J is TRBJ2-7 and V is TRBV29-1; D may be TRBD1 (8 bases). V was pared by 6 bases and J by 3 bases, with 15 bases between. This CDR3 region has 13 residues. The germline V gene encodes CDR1 SQVTM and CDR2 ANQGSEA. The CDR3 sequence is CSVVQGGSYEQYF. CDR3 nucleotide sequence: TGCAGCGTCGTACAGGGGGGGAGCTACGAGCAGTACTTC.

V is TRBV19 and J is TRBJ1-4; unclear D gene. V was clipped by 6 bases and J by 10 bases, with 12 bases between them. Germline V lookup: CDR1 LNHDA, CDR2 SQIVND (reference sequence). This CDR3 region has 12 residues. The CDR3 loop reads CASSLESGKLFF. The CDR3, as DNA: TGTGCCAGTAGCTTGGAAAGCGGAAAACTGTTTTTT.

This clone was found a few times. This chain joins TRBV9 and TRBJ2-7; 10 positions agree with TRBD1. Per the germline V gene, CDR1 is SGDLS and CDR2 is YYNGEE. Losses at the gene ends were 3 bases for V and 2 bases for J; bases not matched to a gene: 5. The CDR3 spans 15 residues. The CDR3 region has the DNA TGTGCCAGCAGCGCCGGGACAGGGGACACCTACGAGCAGTACTTC. It is translated as CASSAGTGDTYEQYF.

CDR3 nucleotide sequence: TGCGCCAGCAGCTCTATTACTAGCGGGAGGAGCACAGATACGCAGTATTTT. This codes for CASSSITSGRSTDTQYF. The chain combines TRBV5-1 with TRBJ2-3; 12 nucleotides line up with TRBD2. This CDR3 is 17 amino acids long. Germline loops: CDR1 SGHRS, CDR2 YFSETQ. Trimming at V came to 3 bases and at J to 0 bases, leaving 5 bases not matched to a gene.

This chain uses TRBV7-8 with TRBJ2-7; 8 bases agree with TRBD2. Germline loops: CDR1 SGHVS, CDR2 FQNEAQ. This CDR3 has 15 residues. V lost 4 bases and J lost 2; bases outside the gene matches: 7. This CDR3 is CASSSLAGMAYEQYF. CDR3 bases: TGTGCCAGCAGCTCCCTAGCGGGTATGGCCTACGAGCAGTACTTC.

This clone appeared a few times. The sample holds other DNA sequences that translate to the same CDR3. The V gene is TRBV19, the J gene TRBJ1-5, with 7 bases identical to TRBD1. This CDR3 is built from 14 residues. V lost 6 bases, J lost 2 bases, and 4 bases stayed unmatched. CDR1 is LNHDA and CDR2 is SQIVND in the germline V gene (reference sequence). CDR3 sequence: CASSPTGGNQPQHF. CDR3 nucleotides: TGTGCCAGTAGCCCAACAGGGGGCAATCAGCCCCAGCATTTT.

This chain connects TRBV28 to TRBJ1-1; TRBD1 matches 8 bases. The CDR3 consists of 12 residues. Trimming took 6 bases from V and 8 from J; bases not matched to a gene: 5. Germline V gene lookup returns CDR1 MDHEN and CDR2 SYDVKM. This chain's CDR3 is CASSETGEEAFF. CDR3 bases: TGTGCCAGCAGCGAGACAGGGGAGGAAGCTTTCTTT. Full variable domain (missing parts from reference TRBV28 and TRBJ1-1): DVKVTQSSRYLVKRTGEKVFLECVQDMDHENMFWYRQDPGLGLRLIYFSYDVKMKEKGDIPEGYSVSREKKERFSLILESASTNQTSMYLCASSETGEEAFFGQGTRLTVV.

This clone was observed once. This rearrangement joins TRBV4-2 to TRBJ1-2; the D gene is possibly TRBD1 (5 bases). The CDR3 runs to 14 residues. CDR1 and CDR2 (germline): LGHNA, YNFKEQ. Trimming removed 5 bases at V and 4 bases at J, with 14 bases between. DNA of the CDR3: TGTGCCAGCAGCGGCGGGACGGCGTTCTATGGCTACACCTTC. Translating it yields CASSGGTAFYGYTF.

The chain couples TRBV10-3 to TRBJ2-7, with D perhaps TRBD1 (6 bases). CDR3 size: 13 residues. Germline V lookup: CDR1 ENHRY, CDR2 SYGVKD. Between the trimmed V and J ends, which lost 10 bases and 6 bases, there was a span of 19 bases. As DNA, the CDR3 is TGTGCCACCAGGGGAGAGGTCCCTGGCGAGCAGTACTTC. Translation gives CATRGEVPGEQYF.

The V call is TRBV5-1, the J call TRBJ1-4; unclear D gene. V was clipped by 0 bases and J by 0 bases, with 12 bases between them. There are 17 residues in the CDR3. CDR1 and CDR2 (germline): SGHRS, YFSETQ. CDR3 loop: CASSLGPADTTNEKLFF. The CDR3 bases are TGCGCCAGCAGCTTGGGCCCCGCGGATACAACTAATGAAAAACTGTTTTTT. The full variable domain, with the rest looked up from reference TRBV5-1 and TRBJ1-4, is KAGVTQTPRYLIKTRGQQVTLSCSPISGHRSVSWYQQTPGQGLQFLFEYFSETQRNKGNFPGRFSGRQFSNSRSEMNVSTLELGDSALYLCASSLGPADTTNEKLFFGSGTQLSVL.

The J gene is TRBJ1-5, the V gene TRBV4-1; 7 bases map to TRBD1. Trimming cost V 2 bases and J 7 bases; bases outside gene matches: 8. Per the germline V gene, CDR1 is MGHRA and CDR2 is YSYEKL. The CDR3 has 15 amino acids. The CDR3 DNA follows: TGCGCCAGCAGCCAAAGAGACAGGGTCGAACAGCCCCAGCATTTT. Its protein product is CASSQRDRVEQPQHF.

V usage is TRBV14 and J usage is TRBJ2-7; D not certain. Germline CDR1 SGHDN, CDR2 FVKESK. The CDR3 covers 14 residues. The V and J ends lost 6 bases and 3 bases respectively, with 15 bases between them. The CDR3 loop reads CASSQIGPNYEQYF. The CDR3 bases are TGTGCCAGCAGTCAAATTGGACCGAACTACGAGCAGTACTTC.

The chain combines TRBV10-3 with TRBJ2-3, with 7 bases lining up with TRBD2. V lost 7 bases and J lost 1; bases outside the gene matches: 5. Germline CDR1 is ENHRY and CDR2 is SYGVKD. The CDR3 loop spans 14 amino acids. CDR3 region: CAITAGDRTDTQYF. The CDR3 DNA is TGTGCCATCACGGCGGGGGACCGCACAGATACGCAGTATTTT.

This chain links TRBV11-2 with TRBJ2-1; 7 bases are a match to TRBD2. Looked up from germline, CDR1 is SGHAT and CDR2 is FQNNGV. The CDR3 loop spans 15 amino acids. V was pared by 4 bases and J by 2 bases, with 5 bases of the junction left unmatched. The CDR3 is CASSSASGTYNEQFF. DNA for the CDR3: TGTGCCAGCAGCTCTGCCAGCGGGACCTACAATGAGCAGTTCTTC.